A single sample is the source of the 7 T cell receptor beta chains below, sequenced in a study of shared clonotypes between healthy human individuals. TCRdb's table, derived via immunoSEQ multiplex PCR, lists solely in-frame clones and lacks some. The sample lists some 2,000,000 clones, under 97% occurring once. Sequencing input: naive CD4+ T cells sorted from blood. Indicated subset: CD45RA+ positively selected. These receptors came from a man between 18 and 29 years old in good health.

The chain combines TRBV6-6 with TRBJ1-2; 7 nucleotides line up with TRBD1. Germline V CDR1 and CDR2: MNHNY, SVGAGI (reference sequence). The junction had 11 bases not matched to a gene; V was cut back by 6 bases and J by 4 bases. The CDR3 is made up of 15 amino acids. CDR3 residues: CASSRNTGEVYGYTF. CDR3 coding DNA: TGTGCCAGCAGCCGTAATACAGGGGAGGTCTATGGCTACACCTTC.

The chain has TRBV18 and TRBJ2-2; perhaps TRBD2 as D (5 bases). V was trimmed by 5 bases and J by 0 bases, leaving 16 bases between them. The germline CDR1 and CDR2 sequences are KGHSH and LQKENI. The CDR3 loop spans 17 amino acids. DNA of the CDR3: TGTGCCAGCTCATTCCTAAGCGGACCAACGAACACCGGGGAGCTGTTTTTT. Translating it yields CASSFLSGPTNTGELFF.

The chain is built from TRBV6-6 and TRBJ1-4, with TRBD1 matching over 7 bases. CDR1 and CDR2 (germline): MNHNY, SVGAGI (reference sequence). The V gene end was trimmed by 4 bases and the J gene end by 8 bases; junction bases not matched to a gene: 7. The CDR3 totals 14 residues. The CDR3 loop is CASSSGGREEKLFF. The CDR3, as DNA: TGTGCCAGCAGTTCAGGGGGTAGGGAAGAAAAACTGTTTTTT.

The rearrangement joins TRBV6-1 to TRBJ2-6; D possibly corresponds to TRBD2 (6 bases). CDR1 is MNHNS, CDR2 SASEGT, per germline. The CDR3 is made up of 11 amino acids. The germline V and J ends were trimmed by 8 bases and 8 bases, with 7 bases remaining between them. CDR3 amino acids: CASGGSNVLTF. CDR3 DNA sequence: TGTGCCAGCGGAGGGTCCAACGTCCTGACTTTC.

Worth noting for this clone: In the same sample, other DNA sequences code for this CDR3. The chain has TRBV4-1 and TRBJ1-5; D not certain. The V gene's germline CDR1 is MGHRA and CDR2 YSYEKL. V was pared by 0 bases and J by 2 bases, with 8 bases between. The CDR3 extends over 15 amino acids. The CDR3 reads CASSQEPRGNQPQHF. The CDR3 DNA reads TGCGCCAGCAGCCAAGAACCGCGGGGCAATCAGCCCCAGCATTTT.

The chain uses TRBV28 and TRBJ2-2, with D perhaps TRBD1 or TRBD2 (5 bases each). Germline V gene sequence: CDR1 MDHEN, CDR2 SYDVKM. The CDR3 loop spans 14 amino acids. V was pared by 5 bases and J by 3 bases, with 10 bases between. The CDR3 loop reads CASSGGLYTGELFF. In DNA, the CDR3 is TGTGCCAGCAGTGGGGGTCTGTACACCGGGGAGCTGTTTTTT.

Comments on this clone: Other DNA sequences in the same sample also yield this CDR3. The chain joins TRBV6-5 to TRBJ2-1; TRBD1 might be the D (6 bases). The germline CDR1 and CDR2 sequences are MNHEY and SVGAGI. Trimming removed 4 bases at V and 6 bases at J, with 7 bases between. The CDR3 length is 12 residues. This chain's CDR3 is CASSSRGNEQFF. The DNA of the CDR3 is TGTGCCAGCAGTTCCAGGGGCAATGAGCAGTTCTTC.